This TCR beta chain was observed in a study of T cell responses to AZD1222 COVID-19 vaccine. Study-wide results and caveats: Per reports, nearly half of all spike-specific TCRs target regions that are unmutated in variants.

TCRdb's table, derived via immunoSEQ multiplex PCR, lists solely in-frame clones and lacks some. The sample lists 110,000 or so clones, 88% occurring once. On this clone itself: Its antigen is still unknown.

The J segment lost 5 bases and the V segment lost 5 bases, leaving 7 bases of the junction unmatched. This CDR3 has 13 amino acids. In germline, CDR1 is SQVTM, CDR2 ANQGSEA. This chain connects TRBV29-1 to TRBJ2-3; TRBD2 aligns across 7 bases. This material consisted of peripheral blood, taken 28 days after the second AZD1222 dose. This TCR was recovered from an adult who received the AZD1222 COVID-19 vaccine. The CDR3 sequence: CSVWGRGGDTQYF. The DNA of the CDR3 is TGCAGCGTTTGGGGGAGGGGCGGAGATACGCAGTATTTT.